Each of the 9 T cell receptor beta chains below was sequenced from the same sample in a study of control samples from healthy donors and cancer patients. TCRdb keeps only in-frame clones here, not all; method: immunoSEQ multiplex PCR. The repertoire holds 130,000 to 150,000 clones, over 85% seen once, with 5.8% in the top ten. The sample taken for sequencing was blood. The receptors were gathered from a man in his late teens or twenties in good health.

Concerning this clone: This CDR3 is also generated by other DNA sequences in the sample. This CDR3 reads CASSDGRNQPQHF. The CDR3 DNA reads TGTGCCAGCAGTGATGGTCGCAATCAGCCCCAGCATTTT. The chain links TRBV2 to TRBJ1-5; D is unclear. Germline CDR1 SNHLY, CDR2 FYNNEI. With 3 bases removed from V and 2 bases from J, the gap between germline ends came to 5 bases. The CDR3 sequence is 13 residues long.

The chain employs TRBV2 and TRBJ2-4; D is possibly TRBD2 (5 bases). The V gene's germline CDR1 is SNHLY and CDR2 FYNNEI. The CDR3 has 16 amino acids. Deletions cut 2 bases from V and 5 bases from J, with 16 bases between. CDR3 sequence: CASSEIFRGSQNIQYF. The CDR3 DNA sequence: TGTGCCAGCAGTGAAATATTTCGAGGGAGTCAAAACATTCAGTACTTC.

The J gene is TRBJ1-3, the V gene TRBV6-5; tentative D call: TRBD1 (5 bases). V was shortened by 8 bases and J by 0 bases, with 11 bases between the two germline ends. The germline gives CDR1 MNHEY, CDR2 SVGAGI. The CDR3 contains 14 residues. The CDR3 DNA sequence: TGTGCCAGCGGCAGGGCTAACTCTGGAAACACCATATATTTT. This gives the protein CASGRANSGNTIYF.

The chain links TRBV13 to TRBJ1-3; D ambiguous. CDR1 PRHDT and CDR2 FYEKMQ come from the germline V gene (reference sequence). V lost 0 bases to trimming and J lost 4 bases, with 13 bases between them. This CDR3 spans 16 amino acids. The CDR3 sequence is CASSLGTIRGGNTIYF. CDR3 coding DNA: TGTGCCAGCAGCTTAGGGACGATTCGAGGAGGAAACACCATATATTTT.

The chain employs TRBV7-2 and TRBJ1-1; D may be TRBD1 (6 bases). In germline, CDR1 is SGHTA, CDR2 FQGNSA. V shed 1 base and J shed 4 bases, with 10 bases lying between them. This CDR3 is 14 amino acids long. The CDR3 protein is CASSLEGGSTEAFF. The CDR3 bases are TGTGCCAGCAGCTTAGAGGGGGGGAGCACTGAAGCTTTCTTT. Filled out from reference TRBV7-2 and TRBJ1-1, the complete variable domain reads GAGVSQSPSNKVTEKGKDVELRCDPISGHTALYWYRQSLGQGLEFLIYFQGNSAPDKSGLPSDRFSAERTGGSVSTLTIQRTQQEDSAVYLCASSLEGGSTEAFFGQGTRLTVV.

The chain is built from TRBV7-2 and TRBJ2-3, with TRBD2 identical over 8 bases. Germline values: CDR1 SGHTA, CDR2 FQGNSA. Losses at the gene ends were 5 bases for V and 10 bases for J; bases not matched to a gene: 11. CDR3 size: 14 residues. The CDR3 bases are TGTGCCAGCAGCAACAAAGCGGGAGAGGGAGCGCAGTATTTT. Its protein is CASSNKAGEGAQYF.

CDR3 in amino acids: CSASDRTRWYEQYF. As DNA, the CDR3 is TGCAGTGCTAGTGATCGGACTAGATGGTACGAGCAGTACTTC. This chain connects TRBV20-1 to TRBJ2-7, with 7 bases identical to TRBD2. CDR1 is DFQATT and CDR2 is SNEGSKA in the germline V gene (reference sequence). The ends lost 3 bases at V and 4 bases at J; junction bases unmatched: 9. CDR3 length: 14 amino acids.

The CDR3: CASSEATGTTPYEQYF. DNA for the CDR3: TGTGCCAGCAGTGAAGCGACCGGGACTACCCCCTACGAGCAGTACTTC. The V call is TRBV6-1, the J call TRBJ2-7; 7 positions agree with TRBD2. V trimming: 0 bases; J trimming: 2 bases; junction bases outside the gene matches: 7. Germline V CDR1 and CDR2: MNHNS, SASEGT. The CDR3 is made up of 16 amino acids.

V gene TRBV7-9 combines with J gene TRBJ2-2; TRBD1 might be the D (6 bases). The length of the CDR3 is 14 residues. Germline V gives CDR1 SEHNR, CDR2 FQNEAQ (reference sequence). The V end lost 5 bases, the J end lost 1 base, and 8 bases lay between the germline ends. The chain's CDR3 is CASSRGRNTGELFF. The CDR3 DNA follows: TGTGCCAGCAGCAGGGGGAGGAACACCGGGGAGCTGTTTTTT. The full variable domain, its missing parts supplied by reference TRBV7-9 and TRBJ2-2, is DTGVSQNPRHKITKRGQNVTFRCDPISEHNRLYWYRQTLGQGPEFLTYFQNEAQLEKSRLLSDRFSAERPKGSFSTLEIQRTEQGDSAMYLCASSRGRNTGELFFGEGSRLTVL.